These 27 T cell receptor beta chains share one sample of origin, sequenced in a study of T cells in Graves' hyperthyroidism and ophthalmopathy (dated by TCRdb to about 2019). Libraries were prepared through multiplex PCR. The sequencer was an Illumina HiSeq 2000. The TCR beta CDR3 regions were amplified from the RNA transcripts. For the first round of RT-PCR on the TCR CDR3, the HTBI primer set was used together with the Qiagen OneStep RT-PCR kit. TCRdb reworked the public reads: Q25 trimming with fastp, MiXCR clone assembly, productive beta chains retained. CDR3 protein sequences are deduplicated, and each keeps its most common genes and DNA. In all, the sample holds some 770,000 distinct CDR3 sequences, and around 17% of those were seen once. The ten top clones hold around 8% of the sample. The sample was blood. These receptors were collected from a man aged 18 to 30 with Graves' hyperthyroidism.

V and J are TRBV6-1 and TRBJ1-5; a possible D gene is TRBD1 (5 bases). The CDR3 is 14 residues long. Germline V gene lookup returns CDR1 MNHNS and CDR2 SASEGT. Trimming removed 7 bases from V and 4 bases from J, with 14 bases in between. The CDR3 DNA follows: TGTGCCAGCACTGCTGGGGGTGGAAATCAGCCCCAGCATTTT. Its translation is CASTAGGGNQPQHF.

This clonotype appeared many times. The chain carries TRBV18 and TRBJ2-1; maybe TRBD1 (5 bases). This CDR3 comprises 13 residues. V was trimmed by 1 base and J by 5 bases, leaving 6 bases between them. Germline V CDR1 and CDR2: KGHSH, LQKENI. DNA for the CDR3: TGTGCCAGCTCACCACTGGACAACAATGAGCAGTTCTTC. This encodes CASSPLDNNEQFF. Full variable domain (outside the CDR3, taken from reference TRBV18 and TRBJ2-1): NAGVMQNPRHLVRRRGQEARLRCSPMKGHSHVYWYRQLPEEGLKFMVYLQKENIIDESGMPKERFSAEFPKEGPSILRIQQVVRGDSAAYFCASSPLDNNEQFFGPGTRLTVL.

This clonotype was counted a few times. The V gene is TRBV20-1, the J gene TRBJ2-7; 9 bases match TRBD2. After removal of 5 bases from V and 6 bases from J, the junction contained 20 bases not matched to a gene. CDR1 and CDR2 from the germline V gene are DFQATT and SNEGSKA (reference sequence). CDR3 length equals 17 residues. The CDR3 DNA is TGCAGTGCTCCTATGCGGGAGGGGCCCGGAGTGGCGGGCGAGCAGTACTTC. This codes for CSAPMREGPGVAGEQYF.

The chain recombines TRBV12-3 or TRBV12-4 with TRBJ2-1; D possibly corresponds to TRBD1 (5 bases). CDR3 length: 12 residues. Trimming cost V 6 bases and J 15 bases, with 18 bases left between them. The DNA for the CDR3 is TGTGCCAGCAGCCTGGGGCTAGTTGGATGGTTCTTC. The encoded protein is CASSLGLVGWFF.

This clonotype was recorded at least ten times. This sequence joins TRBV2 and TRBJ1-1; D is perhaps TRBD1 (6 bases). The germline V gene encodes CDR1 SNHLY and CDR2 FYNNEI. This CDR3 spans 17 amino acids. V lost 6 bases, J lost 1 base, and 21 bases lay in between. The CDR3, as DNA: TGTGCCAGCAGGGTTCCGGGGGCCTATGACTCGAACACTGAAGCTTTCTTT. Amino acids: CASRVPGAYDSNTEAFF.

V and J are TRBV5-5 and TRBJ1-1, with D possibly matching TRBD1 (5 bases). The length of the CDR3 is 13 residues. Deletions cut 5 bases from V and 6 bases from J, with 14 bases between. From germline, CDR1 is SGHKS and CDR2 YYEKEE (reference sequence). The CDR3 bases are TGTGCCAGCAGATATGGGGGTACCTCTGAAGCTTTCTTT. As protein: CASRYGGTSEAFF.

The CDR3 DNA is TGTGCCAGCAGTCTGACAGGGCGGCCGGAGCTGTTTTTT. Protein product: CASSLTGRPELFF. The chain uses TRBV7-9 and TRBJ2-2; 7 nucleotides match TRBD1. Trimming at V came to 6 bases and at J to 10 bases, leaving 8 bases not matched to a gene. The CDR3 is made up of 13 amino acids. CDR1 and CDR2 (germline): SEHNR, FQNEAQ (reference sequence).

J is TRBJ1-5 and V is TRBV19; the match to TRBD1 covers 7 bases. CDR1 and CDR2 from the germline V gene are LNHDA and SQIVND (reference sequence). The CDR3 has 16 residues. Trimming took 4 bases from V and 3 from J; bases not matched to a gene: 9. The CDR3 DNA sequence: TGTGCCAGTAGTAACATGAACAGGGGTTTCAATCAGCCCCAGCATTTT. It is translated as CASSNMNRGFNQPQHF. Supplemented by reference TRBV19 and TRBJ1-5, the full variable domain reads DGGITQSPKYLFRKEGQNVTLSCEQNLNHDAMYWYRQDPGQGLRLIYYSQIVNDFQKGDIAEGYSVSREKKESFPLTVTSAQKNPTAFYLCASSNMNRGFNQPQHFGDGTRLSIL.

The chain links TRBV4-3 to TRBJ1-1; 9 positions agree with TRBD1. Germline CDR1 is LGHNA and CDR2 is YSLEER. This CDR3 has 17 residues. V shed 1 base and J 0 bases; nucleotides not matched to a gene: 6. The CDR3 loop is CASSQVRGQGVNTEAFF. Written as DNA, the CDR3 is TGCGCCAGCAGCCAAGTGAGGGGACAGGGAGTGAACACTGAAGCTTTCTTT.

The chain uses TRBV5-1 and TRBJ2-5, with a weak D call TRBD2 (6 bases). The CDR3 sequence is 14 residues long. Trimming removed 4 bases at V and 2 bases at J, with 12 bases between. The germline CDR1 and CDR2 sequences are SGHRS and YFSETQ. The CDR3 region has the DNA TGCGCCAGCAGCCCTGGCGCGGGACAAGAGACCCAGTACTTC. Amino acid sequence: CASSPGAGQETQYF.

This clonotype has at least ten counts. V gene TRBV3-1 combines with J gene TRBJ2-3, with D unresolved. The CDR3 contains 14 residues. The V gene lost 0 bases and the J gene lost 4 bases, with 8 bases spanning the gap. The germline CDR1 and CDR2 sequences are LGHDT and YNNKEL (reference sequence). The CDR3 nucleotides are TGTGCCAGCAGCCAAGATGTGGGCCCAGATACGCAGTATTTT. It codes for CASSQDVGPDTQYF.

The V gene is TRBV14, the J gene TRBJ1-1; D gene unclear. Deletions cut 3 bases from V and 5 bases from J, with 16 bases between. The germline V gene encodes CDR1 SGHDN and CDR2 FVKESK. This CDR3 is 15 amino acids long. Written as DNA, the CDR3 is TGTGCCAGCAGCCAGGAAGACACCGAACTTACTGAAGCTTTCTTT. This codes for CASSQEDTELTEAFF.

A few counts support this clonotype. The chain couples TRBV6-5 to TRBJ2-7; possible D gene TRBD2, 6 bases. The germline gives CDR1 MNHEY, CDR2 SVGAGI. Trimming removed 2 bases from V and 3 bases from J, with 11 bases in between. This CDR3 contains 14 residues. The CDR3 DNA reads as TGTGCCAGCAGTTACGGCCTAGCGAGCTACGAGCAGTACTTC. Its protein product is CASSYGLASYEQYF.

Concerning this clonotype: A much bigger clone sits one base away, suggesting this may be a read error. V and J are TRBV27 and TRBJ1-2; D unclear. This CDR3 has 14 amino acids. Germline-derived CDR1 and CDR2 are MNHEY and SMNVEV (reference sequence). The CDR3 sequence is CASGFGDGNYGYTF. The CDR3 DNA follows: TGTGCCAGCGGTTTTGGCGACGGAAACTATGGCTACACCTTC.

V usage is TRBV28 and J usage is TRBJ2-7; D is perhaps TRBD1 or TRBD2 (7 bases each). The CDR3 contains 14 residues. CDR1 and CDR2 from the germline V gene are MDHEN and SYDVKM. Trimming took 4 bases from V and 4 from J, leaving 14 bases between them. Here the CDR3 reads CASSSGGGGYEQYF. CDR3 nucleotide sequence: TGTGCCAGCAGTTCAGGGGGGGGGGGGTACGAGCAGTACTTC.

This clonotype has at least ten counts. The chain combines TRBV6-5 with TRBJ2-7; TRBD2 matches at 10 bases. The CDR3 runs to 15 residues. The ends lost 0 bases at V and 6 bases at J; junction bases unmatched: 5. Germline CDR1 and CDR2: MNHEY and SVGAGI. CDR3 loop: CASSYSRAGGPEQYF. In nucleotides, the CDR3 is TGTGCCAGCAGTTACTCGAGAGCGGGAGGGCCCGAGCAGTACTTC.

This clonotype was picked up many times. V and J are TRBV11-2 and TRBJ2-5; TRBD1 aligns across 10 bases. J gave up 1 base and V 3 bases, and 5 bases lay outside the gene matches. Germline CDR1 SGHAT, CDR2 FQNNGV. The CDR3 length is 16 residues. This CDR3 reads CASSFVTGGPQETQYF. DNA for the CDR3: TGTGCCAGCAGCTTTGTGACAGGGGGCCCCCAAGAGACCCAGTACTTC.

V and J are TRBV19 and TRBJ2-2; 14 positions match TRBD2. CDR1 and CDR2 (germline): LNHDA, SQIVND (reference sequence). The CDR3 spans 16 residues. Trimming took 5 bases from V and 7 from J; bases not matched to a gene: 6. The CDR3 here is CASSPQGLAGDGELFF. In DNA form, the CDR3 reads TGTGCCAGTAGTCCCCAGGGACTAGCGGGAGACGGGGAGCTGTTTTTT.

This clonotype was detected ten times or more. This chain links TRBV12-3 or TRBV12-4 with TRBJ2-1; D unresolved. The CDR3 loop spans 11 amino acids. V lost 5 bases and J lost 4, with 3 bases in between. The CDR3 DNA is TGTGCCAGCAGTCGATACAATGAGCAGTTCTTC. As protein: CASSRYNEQFF.

In its sample, this clonotype was seen many times. This chain uses TRBV18 with TRBJ2-2; TRBD1 aligns across 7 bases. CDR1 and CDR2 from the germline V gene are KGHSH and LQKENI. This CDR3 is 14 amino acids long. The V gene end was trimmed by 4 bases and the J gene end by 7 bases; junction bases not matched to a gene: 6. DNA for the CDR3: TGTGCCAGCTCACTAGAAGGGGGCAACGGGGAGCTGTTTTTT. It specifies CASSLEGGNGELFF.

This clonotype was observed a few times. The chain couples TRBV28 to TRBJ2-7; 10 nucleotides match TRBD1. CDR3 length: 16 residues. The trim removed 4 bases at V and 4 bases at J, leaving 10 bases unmatched. CDR1 and CDR2 from the germline V gene are MDHEN and SYDVKM. The CDR3 DNA reads TGTGCCAGCAGTTCCCTTCGGACAGGGGGAAGGTACGAGCAGTACTTC. Its protein is CASSSLRTGGRYEQYF. Full variable domain (missing parts from reference TRBV28 and TRBJ2-7): DVKVTQSSRYLVKRTGEKVFLECVQDMDHENMFWYRQDPGLGLRLIYFSYDVKMKEKGDIPEGYSVSREKKERFSLILESASTNQTSMYLCASSSLRTGGRYEQYFGPGTRLTVT.

V is TRBV30 and J is TRBJ2-2, with D perhaps TRBD2 (6 bases). V lost 3 bases and J 0 bases, leaving 11 bases between the germline ends. The CDR3 sequence is 15 residues long. The germline CDR1 and CDR2 sequences are GTSNPN and SVGIG (reference sequence). For the CDR3, the DNA is TGTGCCTGGAGGTCATTAGCGGCGAACACCGGGGAGCTGTTTTTT. This sequence encodes CAWRSLAANTGELFF.

V is TRBV19 and J is TRBJ2-2; TRBD1 aligns across 8 bases. In germline, CDR1 is LNHDA, CDR2 SQIVND (reference sequence). The CDR3 length is 14 residues. The J segment lost 0 bases and the V segment lost 11 bases, leaving 5 bases of the junction unmatched. CDR3 in DNA: TGTGCCGCGCGGACAGGGACGAACACCGGGGAGCTGTTTTTT. It yields the protein CAARTGTNTGELFF.

The chain carries TRBV7-8 and TRBJ2-1; D uncertain. Germline loops: CDR1 SGHVS, CDR2 FQNEAQ. Trimming cost V 4 bases and J 6 bases, with 19 bases left between them. The CDR3 runs to 16 residues. The CDR3 is CASSSRRVGSGNEQFF. For the CDR3, the DNA is TGTGCCAGCAGCTCTCGCCGGGTAGGTTCGGGCAATGAGCAGTTCTTC.

This clonotype appeared many times. The chain carries TRBV7-6 and TRBJ2-1; no definite D call. Germline V gene data show CDR1 as SGHVS and CDR2 as FNYEAQ. The CDR3 spans 14 residues. V lost 4 bases and J 9 bases, leaving 16 bases between the germline ends. The CDR3, as DNA: TGTGCCAGCAGCTCCTACTCGAAGGCAGGTGAGCAGTTCTTC. It specifies CASSSYSKAGEQFF.

This chain connects TRBV28 to TRBJ2-1; D ambiguous. CDR3 size: 15 residues. V lost 4 bases and J 4 bases, leaving 14 bases between the germline ends. CDR1 is MDHEN, CDR2 SYDVKM, per germline. The CDR3 sequence is CASSYRRGGYNEQFF. The CDR3 bases are TGTGCCAGCAGTTACCGGAGAGGCGGATACAATGAGCAGTTCTTC.

V gene TRBV5-8 combines with J gene TRBJ2-3; tentatively, D is TRBD2 (6 bases). Germline CDR1 is SGHTS and CDR2 is YDEGEE. The length of the CDR3 is 15 residues. Trimming removed 1 base from V and 4 bases from J, with 13 bases in between. CDR3 loop: CASSLWLAESDTQYF. The DNA for the CDR3 is TGTGCCAGCAGCTTGTGGTTAGCGGAATCAGATACGCAGTATTTT.